The 21 T cell receptor beta chains below come from one sample, sequenced in a study of CD8+ T cells in alopecia areata (dated by TCRdb to the late 2010s). Receptor amplification or capture employed the immunoSEQ multiplex PCR assay. To provide template for TCR sequencing, every sample had RNA extracted and reverse transcribed into cDNA. What TCRdb holds here is the immuneACCESS table cut down to in-frame rearrangements. Part of the clones is not present; checked against another copy, under half of the missing clones reflect an unresolved V gene, and the others are unexplained. This sample comprises about 270,000 clones, 60% of them detected only once. Of the sample, 0.75% to 0.95% is held by the ten largest clones. The sample's treatment or condition label, in plain terms: oral pan-JAK inhibitor, 5-10 mg twice daily. This material consisted of CD4+ T cells sorted from blood, taken at roughly week 53, from a patient treated with tofacitinib. These receptors came from a human donor with alopecia areata.

This clone has a handful of counts. The chain is built from TRBV6-6 and TRBJ1-4; D uncertain. The germline V gene has CDR1 MNHNY and CDR2 SVGAGI (reference sequence). This CDR3 contains 12 residues. Deletions cut 5 bases from V and 8 bases from J, with 9 bases between. This CDR3 reads CASSPGREKLFF. CDR3 coding DNA: TGTGCCAGCAGTCCGGGAAGAGAAAAACTGTTTTTT.

The J gene is TRBJ2-2, the V gene TRBV5-1; D is unresolved. The CDR3 extends over 13 amino acids. CDR1 is SGHRS and CDR2 is YFSETQ in the germline V gene. V gave up 4 bases and J gave up 6 bases, with 10 bases separating them. For the CDR3, the DNA is TGCGCCAGCAGCCGTGACACTGCCGGGGAGCTGTTTTTT. Its protein is CASSRDTAGELFF.

This chain links TRBV29-1 with TRBJ2-1; TRBD1 aligns across 10 bases. V lost 7 bases to trimming and J lost 3 bases; unmatched junction nucleotides: 12. This CDR3 contains 16 residues. Germline CDR1 and CDR2: SQVTM and ANQGSEA. CDR3 nucleotide sequence: TGCAGCGCAAGGGACAGGGGCGCGAAAATCTACAATGAGCAGTTCTTC. Translated, it gives CSARDRGAKIYNEQFF.

V and J are TRBV29-1 and TRBJ1-2; TRBD1 matches at 10 bases. The germline V gene has CDR1 SQVTM and CDR2 ANQGSEA. J lost 8 bases, V lost 5 bases, and 5 bases had no gene match. The CDR3 loop spans 12 amino acids. In nucleotides, the CDR3 is TGCAGCGTTCTTGGACAGGGGGGCGGCTACACCTTC. This codes for CSVLGQGGGYTF. Variable domain in full (rest from reference TRBV29-1 and TRBJ1-2): SAVISQKPSRDICQRGTSLTIQCQVDSQVTMMFWYRQQPGQSLTLIATANQGSEATYESGFVIDKFPISRPNLTFSTLTVSNMSPEDSSIYLCSVLGQGGGYTFGSGTRLTVV.

This chain connects TRBV7-9 to TRBJ1-4; possibly TRBD1 for D (5 bases). The V gene's germline CDR1 is SEHNR and CDR2 FQNEAQ (reference sequence). This CDR3 comprises 13 residues. The germline V and J ends were trimmed by 7 bases and 11 bases, with 17 bases remaining between them. The CDR3 DNA follows: TGTGCCAGCACCCGGGGGATGGAGGGGAAACTGTTTTTT. Residues: CASTRGMEGKLFF.

V usage is TRBV7-9 and J usage is TRBJ2-3; D unresolved. The ends were cut back, 5 bases at V and 4 bases at J, with 10 bases in the middle. The germline CDR1 and CDR2 sequences are SEHNR and FQNEAQ (reference sequence). This CDR3 comprises 13 residues. The CDR3 spells CASSHRAADTQYF. CDR3 DNA: TGTGCCAGCAGCCACAGAGCAGCAGATACGCAGTATTTT.

About this clone itself: Other DNA variants within this sample encode the same CDR3. The chain links TRBV9 to TRBJ2-5; 8 nucleotides align to TRBD1. From germline, CDR1 is SGDLS and CDR2 YYNGEE. The CDR3 runs to 15 residues. V shed 0 bases and J 5 bases; nucleotides not matched to a gene: 6. This chain's CDR3 is CASSVGQGAWETQYF. Written as DNA, the CDR3 is TGTGCCAGCAGCGTAGGTCAGGGGGCGTGGGAGACCCAGTACTTC.

In its sample, this clone was seen a few times. V gene TRBV5-6 combines with J gene TRBJ2-4; D uncertain. This CDR3 has 12 residues. Germline loops: CDR1 SGHDT, CDR2 YYEEEE. The V gene lost 4 bases and the J gene lost 4 bases, with 6 bases spanning the gap. CDR3 in DNA: TGTGCCAGCAGCGCCCGGAAAAACATTCAGTACTTC. It encodes CASSARKNIQYF.

The gene calls are TRBV4-1 and TRBJ1-5, with D maybe TRBD1 (5 bases). The germline V gene has CDR1 MGHRA and CDR2 YSYEKL. The V and J ends lost 2 bases and 2 bases respectively, with 7 bases between them. The CDR3 has 14 amino acids. The CDR3 nucleotides are TGCGCCAGCAGCCAAACAGGCGGCAATCAGCCCCAGCATTTT. It specifies CASSQTGGNQPQHF.

This chain connects TRBV27 to TRBJ2-3, with 10 bases aligning to TRBD2. The CDR3 runs to 17 residues. CDR1 is MNHEY and CDR2 is SMNVEV in the germline V gene (reference sequence). V lost 8 bases and J lost 2; bases outside the gene matches: 13. CDR3 in DNA: TGTGCCAGCCTCCCTTTTCGTAGCGGGGGGCACACAGATACGCAGTATTTT. Translated, it gives CASLPFRSGGHTDTQYF.

CDR3 protein: CASSARGPNTEAFF. The DNA for the CDR3 is TGTGCCAGTAGTGCCAGGGGCCCTAACACTGAAGCTTTCTTT. The chain combines TRBV19 with TRBJ1-1, with a tentative D call TRBD1 (6 bases). V was clipped by 5 bases and J by 2 bases, with 12 bases between them. The CDR3 is 14 amino acids. CDR1 and CDR2 from the germline V gene are LNHDA and SQIVND (reference sequence). Based on the CDR3 plus reference TRBV19 and TRBJ1-1, the full variable domain is DGGITQSPKYLFRKEGQNVTLSCEQNLNHDAMYWYRQDPGQGLRLIYYSQIVNDFQKGDIAEGYSVSREKKESFPLTVTSAQKNPTAFYLCASSARGPNTEAFFGQGTRLTVV.

The rearrangement links TRBV29-1 to TRBJ2-5; either TRBD1 or TRBD2 may supply D (5 bases each). This CDR3 is built from 16 residues. Trimming took 4 bases from V and 3 from J, leaving 21 bases between them. Germline values: CDR1 SQVTM, CDR2 ANQGSEA. CDR3 protein: CSVGRVGRLPKETQYF. Written as DNA, the CDR3 is TGCAGCGTTGGACGGGTGGGACGGCTTCCTAAAGAGACCCAGTACTTC.

This clone has more than one count but fewer than ten. The chain links TRBV30 to TRBJ1-2, with D tentatively TRBD1 (6 bases). In germline, CDR1 is GTSNPN, CDR2 SVGIG (reference sequence). Trimming took off 2 bases at V and 2 bases at J, with 6 bases between the two ends. This CDR3 has 12 amino acids. CDR3 coding DNA: TGTGCCTGGAGTCAGGGGAACTATGGCTACACCTTC. As protein: CAWSQGNYGYTF.

This clone has a handful of counts. The gene calls are TRBV7-9 and TRBJ2-1; D remains ambiguous. V was shortened by 1 base and J by 8 bases, with 6 bases between the two germline ends. In germline, CDR1 is SEHNR, CDR2 FQNEAQ (reference sequence). This CDR3 has 12 residues. In DNA, the CDR3 is TGTGCCAGCAGCTTAGGTGGAGATGAGCAGTTCTTC. Its protein product is CASSLGGDEQFF.

J is TRBJ1-6 and V is TRBV5-4, with D possibly TRBD1 on 6 matching bases. Germline CDR1 reads SGHNT; CDR2 reads YYREEE (reference sequence). V lost 7 bases and J 6 bases, leaving 17 bases between the germline ends. The CDR3 extends over 15 amino acids. The DNA for the CDR3 is TGTGCCAGCGCCCGTTCGGACAGTGCTAATTCACCCCTCCACTTT. This sequence encodes CASARSDSANSPLHF.

The gene calls are TRBV15 and TRBJ2-3; 12 bases line up with TRBD2. The ends lost 4 bases at V and 0 bases at J; junction bases unmatched: 5. This CDR3 region has 17 residues. Germline lookup yields CDR1 LNHNV and CDR2 YYDKDF (reference sequence). As DNA, the CDR3 is TGTGCCACCAGCAATGTGACTAGCGGGGGTAGCACAGATACGCAGTATTTT. Its translation is CATSNVTSGGSTDTQYF.

This sequence joins TRBV30 and TRBJ2-5, with D tentatively TRBD1 (5 bases). From germline, CDR1 is GTSNPN and CDR2 SVGIG (reference sequence). The germline V and J ends were trimmed by 3 bases and 2 bases, with 13 bases remaining between them. The CDR3 length is 14 residues. The chain's CDR3 is CAWSWGSRQETQYF. The CDR3, as DNA: TGTGCCTGGAGCTGGGGCAGCCGTCAAGAGACCCAGTACTTC.

This clone was seen once. The rearrangement links TRBV7-2 to TRBJ1-2, with a weak D call TRBD1 (6 bases). V was cut by 5 bases and J by 8 bases, with 15 bases left in between. In germline, CDR1 is SGHTA, CDR2 FQGNSA. The CDR3 is 13 residues long. CDR3 residues: CASSPRGAGGYTF. The CDR3, as DNA: TGTGCCAGCAGCCCAAGGGGGGCAGGGGGCTACACCTTC.

The chain uses TRBV30 and TRBJ1-1; D is unclear. V dropped 0 bases and J dropped 11 bases, with 16 bases sitting between them. The CDR3 totals 13 residues. CDR1 and CDR2 from the germline V gene are GTSNPN and SVGIG (reference sequence). The CDR3 nucleotides read TGTGCCTGGAGTGTACAAGGCCCCGCACGGGCTTTCTTT. It specifies CAWSVQGPARAFF.

This clone has a handful of counts. The V call is TRBV14, the J call TRBJ2-1, with 9 bases matching TRBD1. Germline assignment: CDR1 SGHDN and CDR2 FVKESK. The CDR3 has 20 residues. After removal of 4 bases from V and 0 bases from J, the junction contained 16 bases not matched to a gene. The CDR3 nucleotides are TGTGCCAGCAGCCCGCACCCGGGACAGGGCGGAAGAGGCTCCTACAATGAGCAGTTCTTC. The encoded protein is CASSPHPGQGGRGSYNEQFF.

With respect to this clone: Other DNA sequences in this specimen translate into the identical CDR3. The CDR3 DNA sequence: TGCAGCGTTGGGCGACAGGGGGCCTACGAGCAGTACTTC. Protein sequence: CSVGRQGAYEQYF. The chain combines TRBV29-1 with TRBJ2-7; 9 positions match TRBD1. Germline CDR1 reads SQVTM; CDR2 reads ANQGSEA. CDR3 size: 13 residues. The V segment lost 4 bases and the J segment 2 bases; nucleotides outside the gene matches: 3.